This T cell receptor (beta chain) derives from a study of breast tumors, draining lymph nodes, adjacent tissues. General study points: Luminal-like breast cancer showed significantly higher tumor–nontumor repertoire similarity than basal-like. The lymph node origin of tumor T cells was framed as consistent with a hypothesis, not demonstrated. Data fit most tumor T cells coming from lymph node, expanding in tumor. Tumors had less TCR diversity than lymph nodes, more than nontumor tissue.

The CDR3 has 11 residues. Germline CDR1 and CDR2: DFQATT and SNEGSKA (reference sequence). About this clonotype: The antigen remains unidentified. A much larger clone sits a single nucleotide away, making a read error possible.

TCRdb fed the multiplex PCR reads into MiXCR, producing one record per CDR3 protein. The data show tens of thousands of distinct CDR3 sequences, approximately 45% seen once. This clonotype was obtained from a female donor with breast cancer. Some clones in this sample may be carry-over from other donors' samples. The specimen was breast tumor tissue. V usage is TRBV20-1 and J usage is TRBJ2-5, with D possibly TRBD1 on 6 matching bases. The DNA of the CDR3 is TGCGGTGCTAGAGACAGGATGGCCCAGTCCTTC. Translating it yields CGARDRMAQSF.